The 23 T cell receptor beta chains below were found in one sample sequenced in a study of T cells in narcolepsy. Generated by immunoSEQ multiplex PCR, the TCRdb table keeps only in-frame clones and is missing some. The table lists around 28,000 clones, about 80% of them singletons. The specimen sequenced was CD45RA- memory CD4+ T cells from PBMCs. These receptors originate from a human donor with narcolepsy.

This chain links TRBV18 with TRBJ1-5; D ambiguous. V lost 6 bases and J lost 0, with 12 bases in between. Germline lookup yields CDR1 KGHSH and CDR2 LQKENI. The CDR3 consists of 15 residues. The CDR3 region is CASSPPGDSNQPQHF. CDR3 nucleotides: TGTGCCAGCTCCCCCCCGGGTGATAGCAATCAGCCCCAGCATTTT.

This chain links TRBV9 with TRBJ1-6; 7 bases are shared with TRBD1. CDR1 is SGDLS, CDR2 YYNGEE, per germline. The CDR3 runs 18 residues. V dropped 3 bases and J dropped 12; count of bases not matched to a gene: 21. The CDR3 reads CASSDPPHSRDSYGPLHF. The CDR3 bases are TGTGCCAGCAGCGACCCTCCCCACAGCAGGGACAGTTACGGACCCCTCCACTTT.

The chain has TRBV4-2 and TRBJ1-2, with 8 bases matching TRBD1. The length of the CDR3 is 15 residues. The V segment lost 4 bases and the J segment 4 bases; nucleotides outside the gene matches: 8. The germline CDR1 and CDR2 sequences are LGHNA and YNFKEQ. CDR3 sequence (DNA): TGTGCCAGCAGCCGTGACCCAGGGGGCAGCTATGGCTACACCTTC. Translation gives CASSRDPGGSYGYTF.

This clone appeared a single time. V and J are TRBV4-1 and TRBJ2-7, with a tentative D call TRBD1 (6 bases). Germline loops: CDR1 MGHRA, CDR2 YSYEKL. V lost 0 bases, J lost 2 bases, and 14 bases lay in between. The CDR3 runs to 16 residues. The CDR3 DNA reads as TGCGCCAGCAGCCAAGAGGTTCAGGGGCCTACCTACGAGCAGTACTTC. This gives the protein CASSQEVQGPTYEQYF.

The sample holds a few counts of this clone. V and J are TRBV10-3 and TRBJ1-6, with 8 bases aligning to TRBD1. Losses at the gene ends were 0 bases for V and 13 bases for J; bases not matched to a gene: 5. From germline, CDR1 is ENHRY and CDR2 SYGVKD. The CDR3 extends over 14 amino acids. CDR3 DNA sequence: TGTGCCATCAGTGAGTCAGACAGGGGATGGCCCCTCCACTTT. It specifies CAISESDRGWPLHF.

J is TRBJ1-4 and V is TRBV6-1, with 10 positions matching TRBD1. Per the germline V gene, CDR1 is MNHNS and CDR2 is SASEGT. This CDR3 is 14 amino acids long. Trimming removed 7 bases from V and 8 bases from J; junction bases left unmatched: 7. The CDR3 reads CASTRRQGAEKLFF. The CDR3 nucleotides are TGTGCCAGCACCAGGAGACAGGGGGCAGAAAAACTGTTTTTT.

The rearrangement uses TRBV7-3 and TRBJ2-1; D perhaps matches TRBD1 (6 bases). Trimming took off 3 bases at V and 4 bases at J, with 10 bases between the two ends. This CDR3 has 14 amino acids. Germline-derived CDR1 and CDR2 are SGHTA and FQGTGA. CDR3 DNA: TGTGCCAGCAGCTTGGCAGGGGCTTACAATGAGCAGTTCTTC. It is translated as CASSLAGAYNEQFF.

The chain links TRBV7-2 to TRBJ1-2, with D possibly TRBD1 on 6 matching bases. CDR3 size: 13 residues. The germline V and J ends were trimmed by 1 base and 8 bases, with 11 bases remaining between them. The germline gives CDR1 SGHTA, CDR2 FQGNSA. CDR3 nucleotides: TGTGCCAGCAGCTTAGGGAACAGGGCCGGCTACACCTTC. This codes for CASSLGNRAGYTF.

The chain is built from TRBV10-3 and TRBJ2-7; weak D call: TRBD2 (5 bases). The germline gives CDR1 ENHRY, CDR2 SYGVKD. V was clipped by 3 bases and J by 1 base, with 13 bases between them. The CDR3 is 15 amino acids. The CDR3 protein is CAISDRGKRSYEQYF. CDR3 DNA sequence: TGTGCCATCAGTGATAGAGGGAAAAGGTCCTACGAGCAGTACTTC.

The chain joins TRBV7-2 to TRBJ1-5; TRBD1 aligns across 7 bases. CDR3 length: 15 amino acids. With V trimmed by 0 bases and J by 3 bases, 2 bases remained unmatched. Germline-derived CDR1 and CDR2 are SGHTA and FQGNSA. Here the CDR3 DNA reads TGTGCCAGCAGCTTAGCGCAGGGGGTCAATCAGCCCCAGCATTTT. Protein product: CASSLAQGVNQPQHF.

The genes are TRBV11-3 and TRBJ1-6, with 9 positions matching TRBD1. The CDR3 sequence is 15 residues long. Germline CDR1 SGHNT, CDR2 YENEEA. J was trimmed by 9 bases and V by 5 bases; bases with no gene match: 8. The CDR3 coding sequence is TGTGCCAGCAGCGGCAGCACAGGGGGCAGTTCACCCCTCCACTTT. Translated, it gives CASSGSTGGSSPLHF.

This sequence joins TRBV4-1 and TRBJ1-6, with TRBD1 matching 9 bases. After removal of 0 bases from V and 10 bases from J, the junction contained 7 bases not matched to a gene. Germline V gives CDR1 MGHRA, CDR2 YSYEKL. CDR3 size: 16 residues. CDR3 loop: CASSQDGGQGNSPLHF. The CDR3 DNA reads as TGCGCCAGCAGCCAAGACGGGGGACAGGGAAACTCACCCCTCCACTTT.

The chain recombines TRBV7-9 with TRBJ1-6; 8 nucleotides line up with TRBD1. The CDR3 runs 14 residues. V trimming: 5 bases; J trimming: 10 bases; junction bases outside the gene matches: 7. Germline loops: CDR1 SEHNR, CDR2 FQNEAQ (reference sequence). CDR3 region: CASSGQGLESPLHF. The CDR3 DNA sequence: TGTGCCAGCAGCGGACAGGGCCTGGAATCACCCCTCCACTTT.

This chain connects TRBV5-4 to TRBJ1-2; 8 nucleotides line up with TRBD1. CDR1 SGHNT and CDR2 YYREEE come from the germline V gene (reference sequence). The ends lost 2 bases at V and 6 bases at J; junction bases unmatched: 9. The CDR3 loop spans 15 amino acids. CDR3 region: CASSLMTGVSDGYTF. CDR3 nucleotides: TGTGCCAGCAGCTTAATGACAGGGGTCTCCGATGGCTACACCTTC.

The rearrangement links TRBV6-1 to TRBJ1-1, with D possibly being TRBD1 (6 bases). The CDR3 is made up of 13 amino acids. Germline lookup yields CDR1 MNHNS and CDR2 SASEGT. The ends were cut back, 5 bases at V and 2 bases at J, with 9 bases in the middle. CDR3 in amino acids: CASSLQGNTEAFF. The DNA for the CDR3 is TGTGCCAGCAGTCTACAGGGAAACACTGAAGCTTTCTTT.

This rearrangement joins TRBV12-5 to TRBJ2-7; D ambiguous. V lost 2 bases, J lost 3 bases, and 5 bases lay in between. The germline V gene encodes CDR1 LGHNT and CDR2 FRNRAP. The CDR3 has 12 residues. Written as DNA, the CDR3 is TGTGCTAGTGGTTTGCACCACTACGAGCAGTACTTC. It is translated as CASGLHHYEQYF.

J is TRBJ2-1 and V is TRBV4-3; 9 nucleotides line up with TRBD1. With 0 bases clipped from V and 5 bases from J, the junction kept 5 bases outside the gene matches. Looked up from germline, CDR1 is LGHNA and CDR2 is YSLEER. This CDR3 is built from 16 residues. The CDR3 spells CASSQDRTGAHNEQFF. CDR3 coding DNA: TGCGCCAGCAGCCAAGATAGGACAGGGGCGCACAATGAGCAGTTCTTC.

The chain has TRBV7-2 and TRBJ2-5, with 8 bases matching TRBD1. Germline trimming cut 1 base from V and 4 bases from J; bases unmatched to any gene: 8. The CDR3 consists of 16 residues. Germline-derived CDR1 and CDR2 are SGHTA and FQGNSA. The CDR3 here is CASSLVPAGGPETQYF. CDR3 nucleotide sequence: TGTGCCAGCAGCTTAGTCCCGGCAGGGGGCCCAGAGACCCAGTACTTC.

The chain is built from TRBV7-9 and TRBJ2-5; no reliable D call. The CDR3 has 14 residues. Germline CDR1 SEHNR, CDR2 FQNEAQ (reference sequence). The V and J ends lost 5 bases and 4 bases respectively, with 14 bases between them. The CDR3 loop is CASSQAGMRETQYF. CDR3 coding DNA: TGTGCCAGCAGCCAAGCAGGCATGAGAGAGACCCAGTACTTC.

This chain connects TRBV19 to TRBJ1-5, with TRBD1 matching over 8 bases. Germline CDR1 LNHDA, CDR2 SQIVND (reference sequence). This CDR3 has 15 residues. Unmatched junction bases numbered 4, after V lost 5 bases and J lost 1 base. This CDR3 is CASSPWTGSNQPQHF. The CDR3 bases are TGTGCCAGTAGTCCCTGGACAGGGAGCAATCAGCCCCAGCATTTT.

The chain links TRBV2 to TRBJ2-3; no clear D gene. Germline lookup yields CDR1 SNHLY and CDR2 FYNNEI. V was clipped by 3 bases and J by 6 bases, with 7 bases between them. The CDR3 totals 12 residues. The CDR3 region is CASSEYGDTQYF. CDR3 nucleotides: TGTGCCAGCAGTGAGTACGGCGATACGCAGTATTTT. Full variable domain (outside the CDR3, taken from reference TRBV2 and TRBJ2-3): EPEVTQTPSHQVTQMGQEVILRCVPISNHLYFYWYRQILGQKVEFLVSFYNNEISEKSEIFDDQFSVERPDGSNFTLKIRSTKLEDSAMYFCASSEYGDTQYFGPGTRLTVL.

The sample holds one count of this clone. This sequence joins TRBV6-5 and TRBJ2-2; 7 bases line up with TRBD2. In germline, CDR1 is MNHEY, CDR2 SVGAGI. CDR3 length: 13 amino acids. Trimming at V came to 6 bases and at J to 6 bases, leaving 4 bases not matched to a gene. CDR3 amino acids: CASRTRGAGELFF. The CDR3 bases are TGTGCCAGCAGAACCCGGGGGGCCGGGGAGCTGTTTTTT.

This clone appeared once. Here the CDR3 reads CASGRMPGVDEQYF. The CDR3 DNA follows: TGTGCCAGCGGTCGGATGCCAGGAGTAGACGAGCAGTACTTC. This chain links TRBV6-5 with TRBJ2-7, with D uncertain. CDR3 length: 14 amino acids. V lost 8 bases, J lost 5 bases, and 19 bases lay in between. Germline CDR1 MNHEY, CDR2 SVGAGI.